A few counts support the clone carrying this T cell receptor (beta chain). Its specificity is not known. The sample belongs to a study of CD8+ T cells in alopecia areata. Study overall: Administration of oral tofacitinib to treated patients was at 5 to 10 mg twice daily.

The treatment: oral pan-JAK inhibitor, 5-10 mg twice daily. Overall study results and limits: It was observed that many expanded lesional clones persisted in scalp and blood during tofacitinib.

This CDR3 contains 14 residues. The germline V gene encodes CDR1 SNHLY and CDR2 FYNNEI. Deletions cut 8 bases from V and 0 bases from J, with 13 bases between. Reverse transcription of extracted RNA yielded cDNA, which provided the sequencing template. The table came from immunoSEQ multiplex PCR; TCRdb's copy has only in-frame clones and leaves some out. This table holds nearly 200,000 clones, 58% found once. The chain joins TRBV2 to TRBJ1-1, with no clear D. This clonotype was obtained from a human donor with alopecia areata. Sequenced material: CD4+ T cells sorted from blood, taken at week 24, from a patient treated with tofacitinib. The CDR3, as DNA: TGTGCCAGCCGCTACGGGCAGATGAACACTGAAGCTTTCTTT. This codes for CASRYGQMNTEAFF.